This T cell receptor (beta chain) was obtained from a study of T cell changes during pregnancy in multiple sclerosis. The protocol was immunoSEQ multiplex PCR, while the TCRdb copy is restricted to in-frame clones and leaves out a portion. The data show roughly 64,000 clones, less than 95% seen once. This TCR was recovered from a female donor in good health, enrolled as a control in a pregnancy study. Sequencing was performed on peripheral blood, taken in the third trimester of pregnancy.

CDR3 in DNA: TGTGCCAGTAGTATATCTAGCGGGAGGCCCGAGACCCAGTACTTC. It translates to CASSISSGRPETQYF. The rearrangement links TRBV19 to TRBJ2-5; 11 positions match TRBD2. The CDR3 covers 15 residues. Unmatched junction bases numbered 4, after V lost 2 bases and J lost 5 bases. CDR1 LNHDA and CDR2 SQIVND come from the germline V gene (reference sequence).